The rows below give T cell receptor beta chains drawn from one sample of a study of blood T cell repertoires in COVID-19. The table came from immunoSEQ multiplex PCR; TCRdb's copy has only in-frame clones and leaves some out. The top ten hold 6% to 8.5% of the sample, which has 300,000 to 400,000 clones, roughly 90% seen once. Material: peripheral blood. Source of these receptors: a woman in her 70s with COVID-19, enrolled during active disease. The CDR3 runs from the conserved cysteine through the conserved F or W. The D gene is left open where the match is weak. Clone sizes are given selectively: once, few, many, or a class where the clone is expanded.

D gene: NA; clone size: NA; J gene: TRBJ2-7; V gene: TRBV29-1; CDR3 DNA: TGCAGCGTCCTGGCGGGGCAACTAGCCTACGAGCAGTACTTC; CDR3 protein: CSVLAGQLAYEQYF
D gene: NA; clone size: NA; J gene: TRBJ2-2; V gene: TRBV7-2; CDR3 DNA: TGTGCCAGCAGCTTGGGAGCTAGCGCCCCCGGGGAGCTGTTTTTT; CDR3 protein: CASSLGASAPGELFF
D gene: NA; clone size: NA; J gene: TRBJ1-1; V gene: TRBV7-2; CDR3 DNA: TGTGCCAGCAGTGGACAGCAGAACACTGAAGCTTTCTTT; CDR3 protein: CASSGQQNTEAFF
D gene: NA; clone size: NA; J gene: TRBJ1-1; V gene: TRBV5-1; CDR3 DNA: TGCGCCAGCAGCTATACTGCTCCCGACAGACACACTGAAGCTTTCTTT; CDR3 protein: CASSYTAPDRHTEAFF
D gene: TRBD2; clone size: NA; J gene: TRBJ2-3; V gene: TRBV3-1/TRBV3-2; CDR3 DNA: TGTGCCAGCAGCTTAGCGGGGGTGGGCACAGATACGCAGTATTTT; CDR3 protein: CASSLAGVGTDTQYF
D gene: NA; clone size: once; J gene: TRBJ2-7; V gene: TRBV6-5; CDR3 DNA: TGTGCCAGCAGTTTTAGCGTCGGCATCACCTACGAGCAGTACTTC; CDR3 protein: CASSFSVGITYEQYF
D gene: NA; clone size: NA; J gene: TRBJ1-1; V gene: TRBV6-1; CDR3 DNA: TGTGCCAGCAGTGAAAGGGGGAGCACTGAAGCTTTCTTT; CDR3 protein: CASSERGSTEAFF
D gene: NA; clone size: NA; J gene: TRBJ1-6; V gene: TRBV5-8; CDR3 DNA: TGTGCCAGCACCCGGAGGGATGGGAGTAATTCACCCCTCCACTTT; CDR3 protein: CASTRRDGSNSPLHF
D gene: TRBD2; clone size: NA; J gene: TRBJ2-2; V gene: TRBV7-6; CDR3 DNA: TGTGCCAGCAGCTTAGAGTTTGGCGGGGGGCCCAACACCGGGGAGCTGTTTTTT; CDR3 protein: CASSLEFGGGPNTGELFF
D gene: TRBD1; clone size: NA; J gene: TRBJ1-2; V gene: TRBV6-6; CDR3 DNA: TGTGCCAGCAGTTACACCGATGTTGGACAGGGATATGGCTACACCTTC; CDR3 protein: CASSYTDVGQGYGYTF
D gene: TRBD1; clone size: NA; J gene: TRBJ2-7; V gene: TRBV2; CDR3 DNA: TGTGCCAGCAAGCTCACTCCCGGGACAGCTACCTACGAGCAGTACTTC; CDR3 protein: CASKLTPGTATYEQYF